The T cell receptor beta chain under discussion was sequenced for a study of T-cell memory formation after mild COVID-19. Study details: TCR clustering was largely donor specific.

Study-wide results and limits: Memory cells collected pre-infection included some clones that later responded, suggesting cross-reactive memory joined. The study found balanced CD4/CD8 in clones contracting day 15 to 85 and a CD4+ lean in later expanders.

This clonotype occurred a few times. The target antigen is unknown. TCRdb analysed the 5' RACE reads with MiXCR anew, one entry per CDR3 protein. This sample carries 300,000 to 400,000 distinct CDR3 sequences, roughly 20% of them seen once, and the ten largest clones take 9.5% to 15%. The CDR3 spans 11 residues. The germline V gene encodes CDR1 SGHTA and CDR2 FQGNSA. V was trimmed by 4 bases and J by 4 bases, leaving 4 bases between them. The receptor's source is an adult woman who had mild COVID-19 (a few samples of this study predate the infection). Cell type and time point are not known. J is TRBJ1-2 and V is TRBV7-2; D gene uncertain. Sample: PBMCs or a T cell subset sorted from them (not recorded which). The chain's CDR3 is CASSSTYGYTF. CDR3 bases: TGTGCCAGCAGCTCGACCTATGGCTACACCTTC.